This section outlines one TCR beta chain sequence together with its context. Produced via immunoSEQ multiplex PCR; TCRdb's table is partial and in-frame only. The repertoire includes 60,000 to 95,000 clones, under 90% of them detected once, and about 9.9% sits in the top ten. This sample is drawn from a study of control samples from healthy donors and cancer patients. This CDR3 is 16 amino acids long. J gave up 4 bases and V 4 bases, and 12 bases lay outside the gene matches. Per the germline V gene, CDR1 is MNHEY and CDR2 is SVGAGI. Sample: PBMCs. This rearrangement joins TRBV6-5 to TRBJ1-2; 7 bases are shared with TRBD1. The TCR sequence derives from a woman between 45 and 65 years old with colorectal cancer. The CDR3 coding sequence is TGTGCCAGCAGTTCTCGGGACAGAGCTTCGTTCTATGGCTACACCTTC. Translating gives CASSSRDRASFYGYTF.